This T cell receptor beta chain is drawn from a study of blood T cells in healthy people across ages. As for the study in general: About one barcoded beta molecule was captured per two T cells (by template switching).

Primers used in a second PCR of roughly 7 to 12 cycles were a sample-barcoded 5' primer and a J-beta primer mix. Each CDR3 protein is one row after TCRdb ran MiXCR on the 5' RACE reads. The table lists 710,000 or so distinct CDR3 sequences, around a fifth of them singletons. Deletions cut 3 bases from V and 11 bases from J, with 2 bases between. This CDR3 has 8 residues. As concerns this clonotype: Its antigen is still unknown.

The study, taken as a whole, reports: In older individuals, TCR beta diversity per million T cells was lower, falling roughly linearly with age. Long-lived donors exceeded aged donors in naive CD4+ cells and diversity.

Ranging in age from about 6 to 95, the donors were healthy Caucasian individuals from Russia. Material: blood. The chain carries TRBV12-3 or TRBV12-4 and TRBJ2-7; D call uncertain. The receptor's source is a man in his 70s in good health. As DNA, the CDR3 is TGTGCCAGCAGTTTCGAGTACGTC. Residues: CASSFEYV.